Listed below are T cell receptor beta chains from one sample, sequenced in a study of cytomegalovirus exposure and HLA in healthy donors. Some clones are missing from TCRdb's copy, which holds only in-frame ones; the method was immunoSEQ multiplex PCR. The table lists around 100,000 clones, around 80% of them singletons. The source material was PBMCs. Every receptor here comes from a woman between 18 and 29 years old in good health and CMV-seropositive. Each CDR3 is given with its conserved first and last residue. D genes are given only for firm matches. Part of the rows lack a size; the others show once, few, many or a class for expanded clones.

D	V	J	size	DNA	CDR3
TRBD2	TRBV30	TRBJ2-7	once	TGTGCCTGGAGTGTGATCGGGGGGACTGAGCAGTACTTC	CAWSVIGGTEQYF
TRBD1	TRBV5-5	TRBJ2-7	.	TGTGCCAGCAGCTGGGGGACAGAAACCTACGAGCAGTACTTC	CASSWGTETYEQYF
.	TRBV11-2	TRBJ1-1	.	TGTGCCAGCAGCGCGGACAAGAACACTGAAGCTTTCTTT	CASSADKNTEAFF
.	TRBV29-1	TRBJ1-1	.	TGCAGCGTTGAAGGAGTGATGAACACTGAAGCTTTCTTT	CSVEGVMNTEAFF
.	TRBV5-4	TRBJ1-1	.	TGTGCCAGCAGCCCCCTACGGGGAGATAAGAACACTGAAGCTTTCTTT	CASSPLRGDKNTEAFF
.	TRBV5-1	TRBJ1-3	.	TGCGCCAGCAGCTTGGCGGGAAGCTCTGGAAACACCATATATTTT	CASSLAGSSGNTIYF
.	TRBV19	TRBJ1-2	.	TGTGCCAGTAGTGTCTCCGGCACAGCTAACTATGGCTACACCTTC	CASSVSGTANYGYTF
.	TRBV5-4	TRBJ2-2	.	TGTGCCAGCAGCTCACGGGGACTTCCCACCGGGGAGCTGTTTTTT	CASSSRGLPTGELFF
.	TRBV5-1	TRBJ2-5	.	TGCGCCAGCAGCGACGGGACTCCCCAAGAGACCCAGTACTTC	CASSDGTPQETQYF
.	TRBV9	TRBJ1-2	.	TGTGCCAGCATCCCCTATCCCGCTGCTGGCTACACCTTC	CASIPYPAAGYTF
TRBD1	TRBV5-5	TRBJ1-5	.	TGTGCCAGCAGCTTGGAAGGACAGGGGGCGGCTTGGGATCAGCCCCAGCATTTT	CASSLEGQGAAWDQPQHF
.	TRBV21-1	TRBJ2-1	.	TGTGCCAGCAGCAAAGTGCGGGAGATATGTCAGTTCTTC	CASSKVREICQFF
.	TRBV30	TRBJ1-2	.	TGTGCCTGGAAGGGACAATTTCCTAACTATGGCTACACCTTC	CAWKGQFPNYGYTF
.	TRBV2	TRBJ2-7	.	TGTGCCAGCAGTGTTTTACAGAGCGAGCAGTACTTC	CASSVLQSEQYF
TRBD1	TRBV2	TRBJ1-1	.	TGTGCCAGCAGTTTGACAGGGGCGGACACTGAAGCTTTCTTT	CASSLTGADTEAFF